This TCR beta chain was sequenced in a study of cytomegalovirus exposure and HLA in healthy donors. Points from the study as a whole: Most TCR sequences showed up rarely, but some public TCRs showed up in many donors. TCR association rates varied by HLA locus in a later analysis, with DRB1 highest and HLA-C lowest.

The donors were healthy bone marrow donors. PCR employed 60 Vbeta and 13 Jbeta primers. In the source study's methods: About 12 million shared chains were among the about 80 million unique TCR beta chains that a later analysis counted. Some clones are missing from TCRdb's copy, which holds only in-frame ones; the method was immunoSEQ multiplex PCR. V and J calls and clone size are those listed in that table; D and trimming were worked out from the DNA. This table has roughly 150,000 clones, roughly three quarters appearing once. Points on this clone: The antigen remains undetermined.

The CDR3 has 16 residues. Germline V gene data show CDR1 as SGHTA and CDR2 as FQGTGA. V lost 2 bases, J lost 2 bases, and 14 bases lay in between. The J gene is TRBJ2-3, the V gene TRBV7-3; possible D gene TRBD1, 6 bases. The receptor was derived from a woman in her thirties in good health and CMV-seronegative. Source material: PBMCs. CDR3 coding DNA: TGTGCCAGCAGCTTACCCACAGGGTCTTCCACAGATACGCAGTATTTT. Protein: CASSLPTGSSTDTQYF.